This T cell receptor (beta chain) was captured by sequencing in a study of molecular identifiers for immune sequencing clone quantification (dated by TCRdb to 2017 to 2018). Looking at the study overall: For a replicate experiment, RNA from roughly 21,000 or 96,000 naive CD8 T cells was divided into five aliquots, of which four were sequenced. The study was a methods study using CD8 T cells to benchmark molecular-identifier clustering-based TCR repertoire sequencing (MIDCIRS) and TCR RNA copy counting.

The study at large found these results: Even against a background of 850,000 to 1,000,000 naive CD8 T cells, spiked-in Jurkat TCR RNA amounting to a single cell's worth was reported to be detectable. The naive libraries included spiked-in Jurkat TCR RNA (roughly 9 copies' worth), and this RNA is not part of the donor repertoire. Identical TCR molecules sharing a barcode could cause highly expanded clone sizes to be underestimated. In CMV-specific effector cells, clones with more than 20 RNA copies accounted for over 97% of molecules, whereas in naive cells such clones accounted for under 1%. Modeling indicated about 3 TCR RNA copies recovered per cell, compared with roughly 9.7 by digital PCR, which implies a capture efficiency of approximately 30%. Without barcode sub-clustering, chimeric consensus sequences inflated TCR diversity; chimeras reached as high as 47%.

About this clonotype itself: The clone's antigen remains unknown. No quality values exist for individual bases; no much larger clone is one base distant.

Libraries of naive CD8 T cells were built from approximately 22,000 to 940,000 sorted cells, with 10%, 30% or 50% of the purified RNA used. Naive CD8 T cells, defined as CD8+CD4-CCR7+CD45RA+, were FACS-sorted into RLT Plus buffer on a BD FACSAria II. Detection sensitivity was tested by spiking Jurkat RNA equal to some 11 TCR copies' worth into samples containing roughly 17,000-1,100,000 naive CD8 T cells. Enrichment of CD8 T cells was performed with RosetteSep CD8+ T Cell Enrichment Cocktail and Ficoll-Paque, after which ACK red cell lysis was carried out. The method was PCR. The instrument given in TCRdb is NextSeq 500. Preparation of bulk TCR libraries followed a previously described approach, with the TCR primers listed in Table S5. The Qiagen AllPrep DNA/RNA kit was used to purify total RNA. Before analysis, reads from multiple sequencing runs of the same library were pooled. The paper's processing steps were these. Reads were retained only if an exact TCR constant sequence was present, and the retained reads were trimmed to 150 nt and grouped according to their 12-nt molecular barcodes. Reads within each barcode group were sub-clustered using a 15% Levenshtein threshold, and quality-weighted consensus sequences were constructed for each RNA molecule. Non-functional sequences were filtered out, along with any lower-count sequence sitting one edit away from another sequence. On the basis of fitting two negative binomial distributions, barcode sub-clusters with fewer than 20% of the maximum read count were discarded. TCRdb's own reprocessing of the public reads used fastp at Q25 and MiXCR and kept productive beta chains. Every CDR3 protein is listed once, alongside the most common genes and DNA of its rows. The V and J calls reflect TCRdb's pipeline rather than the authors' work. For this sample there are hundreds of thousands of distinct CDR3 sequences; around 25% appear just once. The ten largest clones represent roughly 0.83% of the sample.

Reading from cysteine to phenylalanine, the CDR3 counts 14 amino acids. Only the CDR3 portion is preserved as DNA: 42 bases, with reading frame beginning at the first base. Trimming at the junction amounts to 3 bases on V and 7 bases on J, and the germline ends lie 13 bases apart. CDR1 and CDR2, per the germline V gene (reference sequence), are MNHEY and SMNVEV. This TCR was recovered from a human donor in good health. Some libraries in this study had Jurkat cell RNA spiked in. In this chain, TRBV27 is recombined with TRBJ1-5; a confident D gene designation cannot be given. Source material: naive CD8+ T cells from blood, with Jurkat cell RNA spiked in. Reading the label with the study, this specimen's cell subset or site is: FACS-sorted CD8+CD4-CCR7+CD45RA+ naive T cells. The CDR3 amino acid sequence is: CASSFAGWAQPQHF. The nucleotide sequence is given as TGTGCCAGCAGTTTTGCGGGTTGGGCGCAGCCCCAGCATTTT.